Here is one TCR beta chain with its context. Its antigen target is currently unknown. There are no base qualities to consult, and no much larger clone falls within one base. Each collaborating institution followed its own protocols to collect whole blood in K2EDTA tubes. For TCRbeta analysis, collaborators shipped samples in one of three forms: frozen whole blood, isolated PBMCs, or DNA extracted from either of those sample types. TCRbeta CDR3 regions were amplified from genomic DNA using the immunoSEQ Assay, a bias-controlled multiplex PCR. The source study handled its data this way. Within the assay, amplification of reference gene primers was used to estimate how many nucleated cells each sample contained. To quantify the absolute abundance of each unique TCRbeta CDR3 rearrangement, sequence reads were collapsed and filtered. Productive Simpson clonality was computed per sample as the square root of Simpson's diversity index over productive rearrangements. TCRdb obtained this table from immuneACCESS and retained in-frame rearrangements with V and J assigned. These tables miss some clones; where compared with another copy, unresolved V genes account for less than half of the shortfall, and the remainder is unexplained. Clone size and V and J calls were adopted from that table, with D and trimming inferred from the DNA. For this sample there are some 100,000 clones; just over 90% appear just once. 0.97% of the sample goes to the ten largest clones.

This sample is part of a study of blood T cell repertoires in COVID-19 (TCRdb year 2020). Study-level background: The collaborator samples originated in the United States, Italy and Spain and spanned the acute and convalescent phases of COVID-19. The prospective study material was composed of cDNA or gDNA derived from T cells, B-cell-depleted T cells, or PBMCs. The dataset comprised deeply sampled blood TCRbeta repertoires from subjects exposed to, actively infected with, or recovered from COVID-19. The repertoires were released in a freely available public database meant as a resource for research on the immune response to SARS-CoV-2. Samples came from the ongoing ImmuneRACE study (first 160 participants) plus 1,254 subjects from 6 global collaborators. The sample metadata nearly always contained a de-identified subject ID, COVID-19 status, age in years and sex. Where HLA class I and class II types were available, the types were taken from metadata supplied by the sample provider, not from assay-based typing. What the work shows at the level of the full study, not this receptor alone: The quantity of clinical and demographic metadata differed by source and by participant and was supplied without curation.

The CDR3 goes from the cysteine to the phenylalanine over 13 residues. The CDR3 DNA has 39 bases and is translated from base 1. The V end loses 3 bases and the J end loses 4 bases, and a stretch of 9 bases separates them. Via the germline V gene, CDR1 is MGHRA and CDR2 YSYEKL. The chain is made from TRBV4-1 and TRBJ1-1, with TRBD1 tentatively as D gene (6 bases match). The TCR originated in a man aged 60 to 75 with acute or convalescent COVID-19. Sequenced input: peripheral blood. The nucleotide sequence is TGCGCCAGCAGCCAGGGGGCGGGCACTGAAGCTTTCTTT. It translates to CASSQGAGTEAFF.